This entry features one TCR beta chain sequence. The antigen it recognizes is unknown. No much larger clone is present one base from it, and per-base qualities are unavailable. Donors formed part of the validation cohort, which comprised 120 subjects and was distinct from the first cohort of 670 or so subjects. To prepare the library, the immunoSEQ multiplex PCR assay was applied. As for the authors' bioinformatics: A statistical classification framework was built for diagnosing cytomegalovirus status from the catalog of TCR beta chain sequences. This immuneACCESS table, as held by TCRdb, lists in-frame sequences with V and J called but not all clones. Of the missing ones, under half trace to an unresolved V gene in checked studies; the others have no known cause. For V, J and clone size, that table is used; D and trimming come from the DNA. A total of 110,000 to 150,000 clones appear in this sample, about nine tenths of them only once. The ten largest clones represent about 0.7% of the sample.

These data come from a study of cytomegalovirus exposure and HLA in healthy donors (dated by TCRdb to the late 2010s). Study-wide context: A later analysis indicated that the roughly 130 validation repertoires were generated on the platform also employed for the 666 repertoires of the first cohort. The aim of the study was to test whether cataloging public T cell receptors could identify signatures of past pathogen exposure. A separate validation cohort of more than 100 different subjects was used in addition to the roughly 700-subject first cohort. To predict cytomegalovirus infection status, the study combined high-throughput TCR immunosequencing, statistical association of individual TCRs with disease status, and machine learning.

The paper's findings and limits, for the study overall: The classifier was reported to diagnose cytomegalovirus status with high specificity and sensitivity in both the original and validation cohorts. Subsequent analysis determined that TCRs grouped into clusters in the first cohort also showed a tendency toward co-occurrence across the roughly 130 validation repertoires, and 85% to 95% of cluster scores exceeded 0. Most TCR sequences were observed very rarely across donors, whereas some public TCRs were present in many individuals. In vitro tests confirmed that a few of the cytomegalovirus-associated TCR beta chains recognize cytomegalovirus antigens. A later analysis had no HLA typing for the validation cohort, so co-occurrence there was scored across all 110 or so repertoires. The authors suggested that the approach could potentially be generalized to other disease states and immunological phenotypes. In the study, about 150 TCR beta chains were listed as associated with cytomegalovirus.

The junction shows trimming of 2 bases on V and 0 bases on J, and the gene matches do not reach 3 bases of it. CDR1 and CDR2 are read off the germline V gene as SGHRS and YFSETQ. There are 18 amino acids in the CDR3, from cysteine to phenylalanine inclusive. Just CDR3 DNA is preserved here, 54 bases in frame from base 1. Sample: PBMCs. Rearrangement joined TRBV5-1 to TRBJ2-4; TRBD2 agrees with 15 junctional bases. The clonotype was recovered from a man aged 18 to 35 in good health and CMV-seronegative. The nucleotide sequence reads as follows: TGCGCCAGCAGCTTTGGACTAGCGGGGGGGTTAGCCAAAAACATTCAGTACTTC. It translates to CASSFGLAGGLAKNIQYF.